The clone carrying this T cell receptor beta chain has at least ten counts. Trimming took 5 bases from V and 0 from J; bases not matched to a gene: 8. In germline, CDR1 is SGHAT, CDR2 FQNNGV. The CDR3 spans 16 residues. The sample is drawn from a study of Graves' ophthalmopathy and Graves' hyperthyroidism. Researchers took RNA transcripts and amplified TCR beta CDR3 regions from them. RT-PCR in the first round used HTBI primers; a second-round multiplex PCR followed. Each CDR3 protein gets one entry after TCRdb re-called the multiplex PCR reads with MiXCR. The sample includes hundreds of thousands of distinct CDR3 sequences, about 38% of them seen just once.

The clonotype comes from an adult man with Graves' ophthalmopathy. Sample: peripheral blood. The V gene is TRBV11-2, the J gene TRBJ1-1; TRBD1 matches 8 bases. DNA of the CDR3: TGTGCCAGCAGCACCGGACAGGGCTTACTGAACACTGAAGCTTTCTTT. This translates into CASSTGQGLLNTEAFF.